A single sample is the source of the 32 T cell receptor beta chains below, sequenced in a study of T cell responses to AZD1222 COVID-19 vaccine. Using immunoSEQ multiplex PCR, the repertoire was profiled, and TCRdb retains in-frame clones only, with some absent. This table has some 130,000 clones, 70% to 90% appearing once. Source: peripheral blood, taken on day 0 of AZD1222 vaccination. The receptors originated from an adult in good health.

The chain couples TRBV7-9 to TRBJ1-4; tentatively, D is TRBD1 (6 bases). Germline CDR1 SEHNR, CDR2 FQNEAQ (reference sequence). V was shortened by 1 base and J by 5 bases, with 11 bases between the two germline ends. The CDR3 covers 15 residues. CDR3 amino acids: CASSLVLGANEKLFF. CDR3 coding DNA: TGTGCCAGCAGCTTAGTGCTGGGGGCCAATGAAAAACTGTTTTTT.

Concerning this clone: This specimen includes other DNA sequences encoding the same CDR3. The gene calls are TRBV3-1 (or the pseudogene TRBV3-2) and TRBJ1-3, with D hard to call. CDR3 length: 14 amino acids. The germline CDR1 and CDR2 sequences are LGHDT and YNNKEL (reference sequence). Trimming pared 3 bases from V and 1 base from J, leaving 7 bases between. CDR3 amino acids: CASSQAGSGNTIYF. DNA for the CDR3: TGTGCCAGCAGCCAGGCAGGTTCTGGAAACACCATATATTTT.

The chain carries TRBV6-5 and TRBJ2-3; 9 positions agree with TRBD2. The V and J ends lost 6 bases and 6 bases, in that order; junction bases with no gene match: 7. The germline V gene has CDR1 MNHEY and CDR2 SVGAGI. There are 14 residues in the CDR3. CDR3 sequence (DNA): TGTGCCAGCAGGGTCGTAGCGGGGGCCGATACGCAGTATTTT. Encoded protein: CASRVVAGADTQYF.

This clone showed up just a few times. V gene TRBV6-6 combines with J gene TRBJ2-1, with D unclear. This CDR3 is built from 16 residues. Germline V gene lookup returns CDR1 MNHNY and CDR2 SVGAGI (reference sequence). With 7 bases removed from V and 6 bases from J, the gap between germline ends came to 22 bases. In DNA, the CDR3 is TGTGCCAGCACCCCAAAAGGTGGCACCGGTTTCAATGAGCAGTTCTTC. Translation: CASTPKGGTGFNEQFF.

The CDR3 DNA sequence: TGTGCCAGCGGGGGGTTTCCGGGGAGTGAGCAGTTCTTC. Translation gives CASGGFPGSEQFF. V usage is TRBV7-2 and J usage is TRBJ2-1, with D possibly TRBD2 on 6 matching bases. The V gene's germline CDR1 is SGHTA and CDR2 FQGNSA. The CDR3 totals 13 residues. Trimming pared 8 bases from V and 9 bases from J, leaving 17 bases between. The full variable domain, completed using reference TRBV7-2 and TRBJ2-1, is GAGVSQSPSNKVTEKGKDVELRCDPISGHTALYWYRQSLGQGLEFLIYFQGNSAPDKSGLPSDRFSAERTGGSVSTLTIQRTQQEDSAVYLCASGGFPGSEQFFGPGTRLTVL.

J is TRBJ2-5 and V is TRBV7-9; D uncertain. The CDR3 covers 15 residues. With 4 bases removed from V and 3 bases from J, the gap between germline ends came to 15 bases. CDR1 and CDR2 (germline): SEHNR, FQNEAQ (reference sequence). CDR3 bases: TGTGCCAGCAGCTCCCGTCTTAGTGCCGAAGAGACCCAGTACTTC. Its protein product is CASSSRLSAEETQYF.

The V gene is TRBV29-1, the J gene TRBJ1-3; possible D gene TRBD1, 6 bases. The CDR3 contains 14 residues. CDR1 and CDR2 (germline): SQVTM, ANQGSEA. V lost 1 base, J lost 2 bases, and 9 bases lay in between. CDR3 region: CSVEANRAGNTIYF. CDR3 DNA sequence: TGCAGCGTTGAAGCCAACAGGGCTGGAAACACCATATATTTT.

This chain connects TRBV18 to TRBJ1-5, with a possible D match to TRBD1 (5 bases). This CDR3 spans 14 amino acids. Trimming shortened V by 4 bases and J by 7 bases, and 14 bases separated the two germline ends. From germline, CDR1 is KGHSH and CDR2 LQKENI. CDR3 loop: CASSREPDIQPQHF. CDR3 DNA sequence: TGTGCCAGCTCACGGGAACCGGACATCCAGCCCCAGCATTTT.

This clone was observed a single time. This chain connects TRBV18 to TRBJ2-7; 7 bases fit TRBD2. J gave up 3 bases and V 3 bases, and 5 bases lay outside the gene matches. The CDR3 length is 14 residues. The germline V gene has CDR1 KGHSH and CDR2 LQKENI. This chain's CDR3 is CASSPGLADYEQYF. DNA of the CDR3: TGTGCCAGCTCACCGGGTCTAGCGGACTACGAGCAGTACTTC.

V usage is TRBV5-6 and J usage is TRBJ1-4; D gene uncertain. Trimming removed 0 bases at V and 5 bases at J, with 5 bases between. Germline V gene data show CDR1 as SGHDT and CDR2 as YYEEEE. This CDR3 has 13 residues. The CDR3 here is CASSLELNEKLFF. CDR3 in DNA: TGTGCCAGCAGCTTGGAGTTAAATGAAAAACTGTTTTTT. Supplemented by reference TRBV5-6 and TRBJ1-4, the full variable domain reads DAGVTQSPTHLIKTRGQQVTLRCSPKSGHDTVSWYQQALGQGPQFIFQYYEEEERQRGNFPDRFSGHQFPNYSSELNVNALLLGDSALYLCASSLELNEKLFFGSGTQLSVL.

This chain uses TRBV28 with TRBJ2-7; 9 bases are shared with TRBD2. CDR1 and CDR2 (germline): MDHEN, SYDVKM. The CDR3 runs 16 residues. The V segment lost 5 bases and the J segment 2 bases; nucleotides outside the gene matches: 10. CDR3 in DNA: TGTGCCAGCAGTCGCGGGGGGGGCGGCAGAGCCTACGAGCAGTACTTC. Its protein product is CASSRGGGGRAYEQYF.

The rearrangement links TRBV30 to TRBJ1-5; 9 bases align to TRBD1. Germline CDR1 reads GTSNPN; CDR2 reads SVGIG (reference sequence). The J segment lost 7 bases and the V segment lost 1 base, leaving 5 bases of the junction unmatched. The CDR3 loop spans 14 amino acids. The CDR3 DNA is TGTGCCTGGAGTGGGACAGGGGACGGGCAGCCCCAGCATTTT. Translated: CAWSGTGDGQPQHF.

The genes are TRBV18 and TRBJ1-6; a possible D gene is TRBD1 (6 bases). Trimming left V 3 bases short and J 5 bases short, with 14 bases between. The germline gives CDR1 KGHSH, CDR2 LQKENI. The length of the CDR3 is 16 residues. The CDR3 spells CASSPLRTADNSPLHF. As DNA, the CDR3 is TGTGCCAGCTCACCCCTTCGGACAGCCGATAATTCACCCCTCCACTTT.

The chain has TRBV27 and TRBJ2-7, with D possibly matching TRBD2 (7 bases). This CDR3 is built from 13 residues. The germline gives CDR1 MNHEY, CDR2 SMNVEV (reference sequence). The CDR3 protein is CAIRGGPSYEQYF. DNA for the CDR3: TGTGCTATAAGGGGGGGGCCCTCCTACGAGCAGTACTTC.

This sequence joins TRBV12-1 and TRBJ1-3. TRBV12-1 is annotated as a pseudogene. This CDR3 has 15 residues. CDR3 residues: CASLAPSERRNTIYF. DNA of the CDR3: TGTGCCAGCCTTGCTCCGTCAGAAAGGAGAAACACCATATATTTT.

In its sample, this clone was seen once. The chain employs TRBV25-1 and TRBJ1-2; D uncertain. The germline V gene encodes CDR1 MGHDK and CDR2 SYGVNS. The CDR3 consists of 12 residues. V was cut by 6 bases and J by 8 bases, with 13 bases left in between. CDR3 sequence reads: CASSVDVEGYTF. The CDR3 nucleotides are TGTGCCAGCAGCGTCGACGTTGAGGGCTACACCTTC.

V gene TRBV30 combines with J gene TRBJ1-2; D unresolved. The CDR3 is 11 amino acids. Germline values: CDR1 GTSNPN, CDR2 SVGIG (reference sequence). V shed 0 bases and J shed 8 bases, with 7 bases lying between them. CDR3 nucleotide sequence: TGTGCCTGGAGTGTATATGGGGGCTACACCTTC. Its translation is CAWSVYGGYTF.

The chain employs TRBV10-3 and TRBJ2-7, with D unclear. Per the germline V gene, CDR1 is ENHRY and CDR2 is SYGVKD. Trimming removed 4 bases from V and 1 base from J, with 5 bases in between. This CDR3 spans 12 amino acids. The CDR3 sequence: CAISADSYEQYF. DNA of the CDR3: TGTGCCATCAGTGCGGATTCCTACGAGCAGTACTTC.

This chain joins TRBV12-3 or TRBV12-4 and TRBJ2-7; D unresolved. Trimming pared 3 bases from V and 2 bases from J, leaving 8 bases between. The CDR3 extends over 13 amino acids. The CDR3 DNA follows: TGTGCCAGCAGTTTGAGCAGCCCCTACGAGCAGTACTTC. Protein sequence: CASSLSSPYEQYF.

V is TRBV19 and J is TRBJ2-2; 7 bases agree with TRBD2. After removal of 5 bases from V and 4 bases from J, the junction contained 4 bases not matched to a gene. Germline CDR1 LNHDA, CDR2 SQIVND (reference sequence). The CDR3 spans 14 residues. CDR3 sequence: CASSSTGGTGELFF. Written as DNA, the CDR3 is TGTGCCAGTAGTTCAACGGGGGGCACCGGGGAGCTGTTTTTT.

The CDR3 nucleotides read TGTGCCAGCAGCTTACGAGGGGTTGGGGGAGACACTGAAGCTTTCTTT. Translation: CASSLRGVGGDTEAFF. V is TRBV11-1 and J is TRBJ1-1, with TRBD1 as a possible D gene (5 bases). Per germline, CDR1 SGHAT and CDR2 FQDESV (reference sequence). Trimming shortened V by 2 bases and J by 3 bases, and 16 bases separated the two germline ends. This CDR3 comprises 16 residues. The full variable domain, rest sourced from reference TRBV11-1 and TRBJ1-1, is EAEVAQSPRYKITEKSQAVAFWCDPISGHATLYWYRQILGQGPELLVQFQDESVVDDSQLPKDRFSAERLKGVDSTLKIQPAELGDSAMYLCASSLRGVGGDTEAFFGQGTRLTVV.

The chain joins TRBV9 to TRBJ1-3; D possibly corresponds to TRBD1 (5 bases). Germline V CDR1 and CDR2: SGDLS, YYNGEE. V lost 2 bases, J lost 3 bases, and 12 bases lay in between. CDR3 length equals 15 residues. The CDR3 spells CASSVQGKGGNTIYF. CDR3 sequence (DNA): TGTGCCAGCAGCGTTCAGGGTAAAGGTGGAAACACCATATATTTT.

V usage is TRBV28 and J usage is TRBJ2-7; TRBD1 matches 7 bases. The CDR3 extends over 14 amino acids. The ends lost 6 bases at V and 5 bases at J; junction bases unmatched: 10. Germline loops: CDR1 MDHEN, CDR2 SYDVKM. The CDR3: CASRKQGLTNEQYF. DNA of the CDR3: TGTGCCAGCAGGAAACAGGGGCTAACGAACGAGCAGTACTTC.

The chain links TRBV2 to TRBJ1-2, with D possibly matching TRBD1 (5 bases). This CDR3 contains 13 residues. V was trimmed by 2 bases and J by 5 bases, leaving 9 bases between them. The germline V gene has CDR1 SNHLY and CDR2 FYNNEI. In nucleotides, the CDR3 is TGTGCCAGCAGTGAACGGGGGTCATATGGCTACACCTTC. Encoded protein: CASSERGSYGYTF.

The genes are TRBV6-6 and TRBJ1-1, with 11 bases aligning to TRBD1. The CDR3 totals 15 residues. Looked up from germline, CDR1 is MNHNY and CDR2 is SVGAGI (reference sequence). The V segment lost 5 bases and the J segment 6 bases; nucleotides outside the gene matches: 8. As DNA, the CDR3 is TGTGCCAGCAGTCCCCGGGACAGGGGGTGGCCTGAAGCTTTCTTT. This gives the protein CASSPRDRGWPEAFF.

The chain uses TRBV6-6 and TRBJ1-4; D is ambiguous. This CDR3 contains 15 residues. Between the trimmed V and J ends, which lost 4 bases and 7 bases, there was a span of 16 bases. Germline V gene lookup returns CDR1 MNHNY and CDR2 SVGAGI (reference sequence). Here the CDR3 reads CASSSRGRGGEKLFF. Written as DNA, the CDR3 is TGTGCCAGCAGTTCCCGGGGTCGGGGAGGTGAAAAACTGTTTTTT.

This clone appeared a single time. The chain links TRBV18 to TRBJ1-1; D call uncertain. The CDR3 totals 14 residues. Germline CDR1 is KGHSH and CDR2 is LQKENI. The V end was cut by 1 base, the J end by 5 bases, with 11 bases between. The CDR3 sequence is CASSPLRAPTEAFF. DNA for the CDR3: TGTGCCAGCTCACCACTCAGAGCGCCAACTGAAGCTTTCTTT.

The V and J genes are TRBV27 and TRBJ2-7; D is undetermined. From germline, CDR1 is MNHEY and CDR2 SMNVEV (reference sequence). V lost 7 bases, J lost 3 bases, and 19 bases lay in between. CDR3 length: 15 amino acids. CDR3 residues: CASTPGGSIHYEQYF. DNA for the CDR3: TGTGCCAGCACCCCTGGTGGGTCAATTCACTACGAGCAGTACTTC.

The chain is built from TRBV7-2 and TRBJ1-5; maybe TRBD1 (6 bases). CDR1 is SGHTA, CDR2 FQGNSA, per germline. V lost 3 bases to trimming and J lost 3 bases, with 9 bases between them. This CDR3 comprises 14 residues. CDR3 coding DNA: TGTGCCAGCAGCTTCCACAGGGTCAATCAGCCCCAGCATTTT. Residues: CASSFHRVNQPQHF.

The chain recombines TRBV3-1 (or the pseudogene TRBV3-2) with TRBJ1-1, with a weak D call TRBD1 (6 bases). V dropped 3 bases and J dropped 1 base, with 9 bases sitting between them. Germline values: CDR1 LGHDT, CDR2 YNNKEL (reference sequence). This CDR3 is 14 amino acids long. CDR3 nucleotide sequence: TGTGCCAGCAGCCAGTGGACAGCGAACACTGAAGCTTTCTTT. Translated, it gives CASSQWTANTEAFF.

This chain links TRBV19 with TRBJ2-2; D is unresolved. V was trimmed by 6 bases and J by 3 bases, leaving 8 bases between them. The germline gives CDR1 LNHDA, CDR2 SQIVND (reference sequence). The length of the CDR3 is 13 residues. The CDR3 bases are TGTGCCAGTAGGGGTAGAGACACCGGGGAGCTGTTTTTT. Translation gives CASRGRDTGELFF.

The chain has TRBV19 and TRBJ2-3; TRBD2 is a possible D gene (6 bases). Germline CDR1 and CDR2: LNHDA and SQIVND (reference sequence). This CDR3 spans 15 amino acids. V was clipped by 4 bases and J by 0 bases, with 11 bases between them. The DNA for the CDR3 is TGTGCCAGTAGTAGGAGGGCTTCTAGCACAGATACGCAGTATTTT. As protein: CASSRRASSTDTQYF.